Listed below are T cell receptor beta chains from one sample, sequenced in a study of T cell responses to AZD1222 COVID-19 vaccine. The protocol was immunoSEQ multiplex PCR, while the TCRdb copy is restricted to in-frame clones and leaves out a portion. The table has 150,000 to 200,000 clones, just over 90% seen once. The material was peripheral blood, obtained on day 0 of AZD1222 vaccination. The receptors shown here come from an adult in good health. Both conserved end residues are part of each CDR3. A D gene is named only where the DNA matches it firmly. Clone sizes are given selectively: once, few, many, or a class where the clone is expanded.

j_call d_call v_call cdr3_length clone_size cdr3_nt cdr3_aa
TRBJ1-2 NA TRBV19 13 once TGTGCCAGTAGTATGGCAGGGCTGTATGGCTACACCTTC CASSMAGLYGYTF
TRBJ1-1 TRBD1 TRBV6-1 18 NA TGTGCCAGCAGTGTAACACAAGGACAGGGCTTCATGAACACTGAAGCTTTCTTT CASSVTQGQGFMNTEAFF
TRBJ2-2 NA TRBV5-4 15 NA TGTGCCAGCAGCTTGGAACAGGCGAACACCGGGGAGCTGTTTTTT CASSLEQANTGELFF
TRBJ2-6 NA TRBV27 18 NA TGTGCCAGCAGTTTATACGGTGGGACACCGGCGGGGGCCAACGTCCTGACTTTC CASSLYGGTPAGANVLTF
TRBJ1-1 NA TRBV10-1 15 NA TGCGCCAGCAGTGAGTTCGGGGCTGGCAACACTGAAGCTTTCTTT CASSEFGAGNTEAFF
TRBJ1-2 TRBD1 TRBV27 14 NA TGTGCCAGCAGTCCTATACAGGGGTCAGCTGGCTACACCTTC CASSPIQGSAGYTF
TRBJ2-1 TRBD2 TRBV5-4 15 NA TGTGCCAGCAGTCCAAGCGGGAGGGGTTACAATGAGCAGTTCTTC CASSPSGRGYNEQFF
TRBJ1-1 TRBD1 TRBV30 14 NA TGTGCCTGGAGGGGACAGGGGGCGCGGACTGAAGCTTTCTTT CAWRGQGARTEAFF
TRBJ2-1 TRBD2 TRBV19 14 NA TGTGCCAGTGCGCCGGGACTAGCGGGAAGTGAGCAGTTCTTC CASAPGLAGSEQFF
TRBJ2-1 NA TRBV27 13 NA TGTGCCGGCAGTTTAGGGGTCTACAATGAGCAGTTCTTC CAGSLGVYNEQFF
TRBJ1-1 TRBD1 TRBV5-4 14 once TGTGCCAGCAGCTCCGACAGGGGGCTGGCTGAAGCTTTCTTT CASSSDRGLAEAFF
TRBJ2-1 NA TRBV1 14 NA TGCACCAGTCGACCGGCTAGCGGCTACAATGAGCAGTTCTTC CTSRPASGYNEQFF
TRBJ1-2 NA TRBV28 12 few TGTGCCAGCAGTTTAAGATGGGAAGGCTACACCTTC CASSLRWEGYTF
TRBJ2-7 NA TRBV2 16 once TGTGCCAGCAGCGTCGAGCAGGGGCCGTCCCCCTACGAGCAGTACTTC CASSVEQGPSPYEQYF
TRBJ1-5 NA TRBV12-3/TRBV12-4 13 NA TGTGCCAGCAGTTTCGAGGCCAATCAGCCCCAGCATTTT CASSFEANQPQHF
TRBJ1-2 NA TRBV19 15 many TGTGCCAGTAGGCAAGATCGACAGGCATCGTATGGCTACACCTTC CASRQDRQASYGYTF